Following are 28 T cell receptor beta chains from one sample sequenced in a study of vaccination effects on CD4 cells after COVID-19. Upon completion of approximately ten days in culture, CD4+ T cells were isolated. These receptors have no identified antigens. Libraries were prepared by immunoSEQ multiplex PCR; TCRdb keeps only in-frame clonotypes and omits some of them. The sample includes tens of thousands of clones, 70% to 80% of them seen just once. Here the sequenced sample was CD4+ T cells from PBMCs cultured without peptide, taken before COVID-19 vaccination. All receptors derive from a human donor who received a COVID-19 vaccine.

The V call is TRBV4-3, the J call TRBJ1-4; unclear D gene. V was cut by 6 bases and J by 4 bases, with 18 bases left in between. Germline assignment: CDR1 LGHNA and CDR2 YSLEER. The CDR3 runs to 16 residues. CDR3: CASRPDWRVFNEKLFF. For the CDR3, the DNA is TGCGCCAGCAGACCCGATTGGAGGGTATTTAATGAAAAACTGTTTTTT.

The CDR3 loop is CASGQDPTSGELFF. DNA of the CDR3: TGTGCCAGCGGCCAGGATCCAACCTCCGGGGAGCTGTTTTTT. V usage is TRBV6-4 and J usage is TRBJ2-2; no definite D call. V dropped 8 bases and J dropped 6 bases, with 16 bases sitting between them. This CDR3 is 14 amino acids long. CDR1 and CDR2 from the germline V gene are MRHNA and SNTAGT.

The chain is built from TRBV19 and TRBJ1-2, with D tentatively TRBD1 (5 bases). This CDR3 spans 11 amino acids. V was clipped by 5 bases and J by 8 bases, with 9 bases between them. Per germline, CDR1 LNHDA and CDR2 SQIVND (reference sequence). DNA for the CDR3: TGTGCCAGTAGTTCCAGGGTCGGCTACACCTTC. As protein: CASSSRVGYTF.

The V call is TRBV7-2, the J call TRBJ2-3; D is undetermined. Trimming pared 3 bases from V and 0 bases from J, leaving 10 bases between. Germline loops: CDR1 SGHTA, CDR2 FQGNSA. The CDR3 consists of 15 residues. CDR3 loop: CASSFSQLSTDTQYF. CDR3 DNA sequence: TGTGCCAGCAGCTTTTCACAGCTTAGCACAGATACGCAGTATTTT.

This clone was picked up one time. In DNA, the CDR3 is TGTGCCTGGAAGAGTCCTGCATCACCCCTCCACTTT. Translation gives CAWKSPASPLHF. V usage is TRBV30 and J usage is TRBJ1-6, with D uncertain. Looked up from germline, CDR1 is GTSNPN and CDR2 is SVGIG (reference sequence). Trimming took off 4 bases at V and 10 bases at J, with 11 bases between the two ends. The CDR3 covers 12 residues.

The chain carries TRBV12-3 or TRBV12-4 and TRBJ1-2; D unclear. The V end was cut by 7 bases, the J end by 5 bases, with 11 bases between. This CDR3 has 12 residues. CDR3 amino acids: CASKPNGYGYTF. The DNA for the CDR3 is TGTGCCAGCAAACCCAACGGGTATGGCTACACCTTC.

J is TRBJ2-3 and V is TRBV5-5; 8 bases are a match to TRBD2. J lost 4 bases, V lost 2 bases, and 12 bases had no gene match. CDR3 length: 17 residues. The V gene's germline CDR1 is SGHKS and CDR2 YYEKEE (reference sequence). CDR3 loop: CASSFTSGLTGADTQYF. In nucleotides, the CDR3 is TGTGCCAGCAGCTTCACTAGCGGACTAACGGGGGCAGATACGCAGTATTTT.

This clone has only a few counts. The chain recombines TRBV7-3 with TRBJ2-1; 8 bases agree with TRBD1. V lost 4 bases and J lost 6; bases outside the gene matches: 8. The CDR3 has 15 amino acids. Germline V gene sequence: CDR1 SGHTA, CDR2 FQGTGA. For the CDR3, the DNA is TGTGCCAGCAGCTCGAGACCAGGACAGGGCAATGAGCAGTTCTTC. Protein: CASSSRPGQGNEQFF.

The chain couples TRBV5-1 to TRBJ1-5, with TRBD1 matching 7 bases. V was pared by 0 bases and J by 6 bases, with 6 bases of the junction left unmatched. The CDR3 is 15 amino acids. Per the germline V gene, CDR1 is SGHRS and CDR2 is YFSETQ. The CDR3 sequence: CASSLEGASGQPQHF. DNA of the CDR3: TGCGCCAGCAGCTTGGAGGGGGCATCTGGTCAGCCCCAGCATTTT.

This clone was counted once. The rearrangement joins TRBV24-1 to TRBJ2-5; D not resolved. The V gene lost 3 bases and the J gene lost 1 base, with 8 bases spanning the gap. Germline CDR1 is KGHDR and CDR2 is SFDVKD. The CDR3 length is 14 residues. The CDR3 protein is CATSDRTPQETQYF. The CDR3 coding sequence is TGTGCCACCAGTGATCGGACCCCCCAAGAGACCCAGTACTTC.

This clone was recorded a few times. The chain has TRBV20-1 and TRBJ1-1, with D uncertain. CDR1 DFQATT and CDR2 SNEGSKA come from the germline V gene (reference sequence). The V end lost 4 bases, the J end lost 3 bases, and 9 bases lay between the germline ends. The CDR3 has 12 amino acids. The DNA of the CDR3 is TGCAGTGCTATTGAGGGCGACACTGAAGCTTTCTTT. Residues: CSAIEGDTEAFF.

This chain links TRBV7-2 with TRBJ2-5; 8 bases are a match to TRBD1. Trimming took 3 bases from V and 3 from J; bases not matched to a gene: 0. Germline CDR1 is SGHTA and CDR2 is FQGNSA. CDR3 length: 13 amino acids. The DNA of the CDR3 is TGTGCCAGCAGCTTGGACAGGGAAGAGACCCAGTACTTC. It codes for CASSLDREETQYF.

This rearrangement joins TRBV5-4 to TRBJ2-6; 7 bases are a match to TRBD1. Per the germline V gene, CDR1 is SGHNT and CDR2 is YYREEE (reference sequence). The CDR3 is 17 amino acids. After removal of 4 bases from V and 0 bases from J, the junction contained 7 bases not matched to a gene. CDR3: CASSLGQAGSGANVLTF. The CDR3 coding sequence is TGTGCCAGCAGCCTAGGACAGGCCGGCTCTGGGGCCAACGTCCTGACTTTC.

This sequence joins TRBV5-1 and TRBJ2-3, with 11 positions matching TRBD1. CDR3 length equals 19 residues. Germline lookup yields CDR1 SGHRS and CDR2 YFSETQ. Trimming took 1 base from V and 5 from J; bases not matched to a gene: 15. CDR3 nucleotides: TGCGCCAGCAGCTTGATCTCGGGCTTTCGGGACAGGGGGATAGATACGCAGTATTTT. Translating it yields CASSLISGFRDRGIDTQYF.

The chain couples TRBV19 to TRBJ2-5; D gene ambiguous. The CDR3 has 14 residues. Germline V lookup: CDR1 LNHDA, CDR2 SQIVND (reference sequence). V was clipped by 3 bases and J by 2 bases, with 10 bases between them. The CDR3 reads CASSMGTVQETQYF. The CDR3, as DNA: TGTGCCAGTAGTATGGGCACGGTACAAGAGACCCAGTACTTC. Full variable domain (outside the CDR3, taken from reference TRBV19 and TRBJ2-5): DGGITQSPKYLFRKEGQNVTLSCEQNLNHDAMYWYRQDPGQGLRLIYYSQIVNDFQKGDIAEGYSVSREKKESFPLTVTSAQKNPTAFYLCASSMGTVQETQYFGPGTRLLVL.

V gene TRBV3-1 (or the pseudogene TRBV3-2) combines with J gene TRBJ2-5; 8 bases align to TRBD2. The CDR3 totals 16 residues. The V gene end was trimmed by 2 bases and the J gene end by 2 bases; junction bases not matched to a gene: 7. Germline V CDR1 and CDR2: LGHDT, YNNKEL (reference sequence). This CDR3 is CASSQHSGGDQETQYF. The CDR3 DNA reads TGTGCCAGCAGCCAACACAGCGGGGGTGATCAAGAGACCCAGTACTTC.

The gene calls are TRBV2 and TRBJ1-6; D not resolved. The CDR3 spans 14 residues. Looked up from germline, CDR1 is SNHLY and CDR2 is FYNNEI. The V gene lost 6 bases and the J gene lost 7 bases, with 13 bases spanning the gap. The CDR3 sequence is CASRFDTENSPLHF. CDR3 in DNA: TGTGCCAGCAGATTTGACACCGAAAATTCACCCCTCCACTTT.

The chain links TRBV5-1 to TRBJ2-3, with D perhaps matching TRBD1 or TRBD2 (6 bases each). The CDR3 consists of 16 residues. V dropped 4 bases and J dropped 4 bases, with 19 bases sitting between them. Germline CDR1 and CDR2: SGHRS and YFSETQ. The CDR3 region is CASSPPETGGADTQYF. CDR3 in DNA: TGCGCCAGCAGCCCACCGGAGACAGGAGGGGCAGATACGCAGTATTTT.

This clone was picked up one time. The V and J genes are TRBV3-1 (or the pseudogene TRBV3-2) and TRBJ1-2; 10 bases fit TRBD1. CDR1 and CDR2 (germline): LGHDT, YNNKEL (reference sequence). The CDR3 has 15 amino acids. V shed 1 base and J 7 bases; nucleotides not matched to a gene: 6. In DNA form, the CDR3 reads TGTGCCAGCAGCCAAGGGACAGGGGGGGGGCGTGGCTACACCTTC. Residues: CASSQGTGGGRGYTF.

This clone was recorded once. The gene calls are TRBV4-1 and TRBJ1-5; a weak D match, TRBD1 (6 bases). The CDR3 runs 16 residues. V was trimmed by 5 bases and J by 9 bases, leaving 23 bases between them. Germline CDR1 reads MGHRA; CDR2 reads YSYEKL. The CDR3 loop reads CASSDEARGKSRPQHF. The DNA of the CDR3 is TGCGCCAGCAGCGACGAAGCCAGGGGAAAGTCGCGGCCCCAGCATTTT.

J is TRBJ1-6 and V is TRBV18; maybe TRBD1 (6 bases). V gave up 4 bases and J gave up 5 bases, with 9 bases separating them. Germline V gene lookup returns CDR1 KGHSH and CDR2 LQKENI. There are 14 residues in the CDR3. DNA of the CDR3: TGTGCCAGCTCACGGGGGGCAGATAATTCACCCCTCCACTTT. Translation: CASSRGADNSPLHF.

This clone was counted only a few times. The chain uses TRBV2 and TRBJ1-5; the D gene is possibly TRBD1 (6 bases). This CDR3 has 13 amino acids. CDR1 SNHLY and CDR2 FYNNEI come from the germline V gene. V dropped 6 bases and J dropped 4 bases, with 10 bases sitting between them. The CDR3 sequence is CASSAQGNQPQHF. CDR3 DNA: TGTGCCAGCAGCGCACAGGGAAATCAGCCCCAGCATTTT.

V is TRBV30 and J is TRBJ1-5; tentatively, D is TRBD1 (6 bases). The V gene's germline CDR1 is GTSNPN and CDR2 SVGIG (reference sequence). The CDR3 has 15 amino acids. The ends were cut back, 2 bases at V and 1 base at J, with 12 bases in the middle. The CDR3 spells CAWSLGGTSNQPQHF. Here the CDR3 DNA reads TGTGCCTGGAGTTTGGGGGGGACAAGCAATCAGCCCCAGCATTTT.

The CDR3 DNA is TGTGCCAGCAGTTCCACCGGGACGGCCTCCTACGAGCAGTACGTC. The encoded protein is CASSSTGTASYEQYV. The gene calls are TRBV6-2 or TRBV6-3 and TRBJ2-7; D possibly matches TRBD1 or TRBD2 (5 bases each). The germline CDR1 and CDR2 sequences are MNHEY and SVGEGT. This CDR3 has 15 amino acids. Trimming took off 4 bases at V and 0 bases at J, with 13 bases between the two ends.

The chain carries TRBV7-2 and TRBJ2-4, with D tentatively TRBD1 (5 bases). Looked up from germline, CDR1 is SGHTA and CDR2 is FQGNSA. The CDR3 sequence is 15 residues long. The V end was cut by 1 base, the J end by 9 bases, with 16 bases between. CDR3 loop: CASSLGSRAGGIQYF. CDR3 DNA: TGTGCCAGCAGCTTAGGTTCCAGGGCAGGCGGCATTCAGTACTTC. The full variable domain, rest sourced from reference TRBV7-2 and TRBJ2-4, is GAGVSQSPSNKVTEKGKDVELRCDPISGHTALYWYRQSLGQGLEFLIYFQGNSAPDKSGLPSDRFSAERTGGSVSTLTIQRTQQEDSAVYLCASSLGSRAGGIQYFGAGTRLSVL.

The chain is built from TRBV6-5 and TRBJ2-5, with a weak D call TRBD1 (6 bases). V was clipped by 2 bases and J by 2 bases, with 9 bases between them. The CDR3 contains 14 residues. Germline CDR1 and CDR2: MNHEY and SVGAGI. The CDR3 region has the DNA TGTGCCAGCAGTTACAGGACAGTGCAAGAGACCCAGTACTTC. As protein: CASSYRTVQETQYF.

The genes are TRBV2 and TRBJ2-3, with TRBD1 matching 9 bases. V shed 6 bases, J shed 3 bases, and the junction held 4 bases outside the gene matches. The CDR3 is 14 amino acids. Per germline, CDR1 SNHLY and CDR2 FYNNEI. The chain's CDR3 is CASSRDRATDTQYF. The CDR3 DNA follows: TGTGCCAGCAGCAGGGACAGGGCAACAGATACGCAGTATTTT.

The chain carries TRBV19 and TRBJ1-5; D is possibly TRBD1 (5 bases). Germline CDR1 reads LNHDA; CDR2 reads SQIVND (reference sequence). Trimming cost V 5 bases and J 3 bases, with 11 bases left between them. The CDR3 is 14 amino acids. The CDR3, as DNA: TGTGCCAGTAGTGGTCAGGGTCACAATCAGCCCCAGCATTTT. Its translation: CASSGQGHNQPQHF. Variable domain in full (rest from reference TRBV19 and TRBJ1-5): DGGITQSPKYLFRKEGQNVTLSCEQNLNHDAMYWYRQDPGQGLRLIYYSQIVNDFQKGDIAEGYSVSREKKESFPLTVTSAQKNPTAFYLCASSGQGHNQPQHFGDGTRLSIL.